This TCR beta chain was captured by sequencing in a study of vaccination and CD4 T cells after COVID-19. Study-wide context: Sample collection from a few convalescent patients took place at day 14 and days 161 to 241 post-vaccination.

The time point here: late sampling 161 to 241 days after vaccination in a few convalescent patients. Stated treatment: approximately 9-day PBMC culture with coronavirus spike peptide pools or control peptides (ViraFEST assay). ViraFEST used peptide pools to expand antigen-specific T cells and subsequently sequenced their TCRs. Trimming removed 0 bases from V and 5 bases from J; junction bases left unmatched: 8. Germline CDR1 reads LGHNA; CDR2 reads YSLEER. CDR3 length: 17 amino acids. With regard to this clonotype: Its matching antigen is unknown.

Sequenced with the Oncomine TCR Beta short-read assay was DNA taken from cultured CD4+ T cells. TCRdb reprocessed the PCR reads via MiXCR and lists one record per CDR3 protein. The sample holds 20,000 to 25,000 distinct CDR3 sequences, under 40% seen once. The starting material was CD4+ T cells from blood, cultured in vitro, obtained about 7 months after SARS-CoV-2 vaccination. The J gene is TRBJ2-7, the V gene TRBV4-3, with 12 nucleotides matching TRBD2. The receptor comes from a human donor who had recovered from COVID-19. The CDR3 loop is CASSQDLPSGRAHEQYF. DNA for the CDR3: TGCGCCAGCAGCCAAGATCTACCTAGCGGGAGGGCCCACGAGCAGTACTTC.